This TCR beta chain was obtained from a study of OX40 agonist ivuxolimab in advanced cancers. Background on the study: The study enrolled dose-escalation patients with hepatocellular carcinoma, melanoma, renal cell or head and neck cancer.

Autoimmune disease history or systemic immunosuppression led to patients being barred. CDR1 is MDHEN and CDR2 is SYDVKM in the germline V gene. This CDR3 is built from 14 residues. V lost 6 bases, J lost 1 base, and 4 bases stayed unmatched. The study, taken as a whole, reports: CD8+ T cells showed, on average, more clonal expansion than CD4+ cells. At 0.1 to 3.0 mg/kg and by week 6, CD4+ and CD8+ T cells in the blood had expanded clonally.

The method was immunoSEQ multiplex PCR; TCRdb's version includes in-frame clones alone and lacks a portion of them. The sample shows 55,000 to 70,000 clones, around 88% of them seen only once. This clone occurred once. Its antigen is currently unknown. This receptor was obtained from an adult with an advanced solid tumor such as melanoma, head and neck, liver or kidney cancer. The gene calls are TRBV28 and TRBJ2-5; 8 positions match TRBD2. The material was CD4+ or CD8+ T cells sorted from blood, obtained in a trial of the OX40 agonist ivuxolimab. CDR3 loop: CASSHSGTQETQYF. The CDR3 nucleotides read TGTGCCAGCAGCCATAGCGGGACCCAAGAGACCCAGTACTTC.